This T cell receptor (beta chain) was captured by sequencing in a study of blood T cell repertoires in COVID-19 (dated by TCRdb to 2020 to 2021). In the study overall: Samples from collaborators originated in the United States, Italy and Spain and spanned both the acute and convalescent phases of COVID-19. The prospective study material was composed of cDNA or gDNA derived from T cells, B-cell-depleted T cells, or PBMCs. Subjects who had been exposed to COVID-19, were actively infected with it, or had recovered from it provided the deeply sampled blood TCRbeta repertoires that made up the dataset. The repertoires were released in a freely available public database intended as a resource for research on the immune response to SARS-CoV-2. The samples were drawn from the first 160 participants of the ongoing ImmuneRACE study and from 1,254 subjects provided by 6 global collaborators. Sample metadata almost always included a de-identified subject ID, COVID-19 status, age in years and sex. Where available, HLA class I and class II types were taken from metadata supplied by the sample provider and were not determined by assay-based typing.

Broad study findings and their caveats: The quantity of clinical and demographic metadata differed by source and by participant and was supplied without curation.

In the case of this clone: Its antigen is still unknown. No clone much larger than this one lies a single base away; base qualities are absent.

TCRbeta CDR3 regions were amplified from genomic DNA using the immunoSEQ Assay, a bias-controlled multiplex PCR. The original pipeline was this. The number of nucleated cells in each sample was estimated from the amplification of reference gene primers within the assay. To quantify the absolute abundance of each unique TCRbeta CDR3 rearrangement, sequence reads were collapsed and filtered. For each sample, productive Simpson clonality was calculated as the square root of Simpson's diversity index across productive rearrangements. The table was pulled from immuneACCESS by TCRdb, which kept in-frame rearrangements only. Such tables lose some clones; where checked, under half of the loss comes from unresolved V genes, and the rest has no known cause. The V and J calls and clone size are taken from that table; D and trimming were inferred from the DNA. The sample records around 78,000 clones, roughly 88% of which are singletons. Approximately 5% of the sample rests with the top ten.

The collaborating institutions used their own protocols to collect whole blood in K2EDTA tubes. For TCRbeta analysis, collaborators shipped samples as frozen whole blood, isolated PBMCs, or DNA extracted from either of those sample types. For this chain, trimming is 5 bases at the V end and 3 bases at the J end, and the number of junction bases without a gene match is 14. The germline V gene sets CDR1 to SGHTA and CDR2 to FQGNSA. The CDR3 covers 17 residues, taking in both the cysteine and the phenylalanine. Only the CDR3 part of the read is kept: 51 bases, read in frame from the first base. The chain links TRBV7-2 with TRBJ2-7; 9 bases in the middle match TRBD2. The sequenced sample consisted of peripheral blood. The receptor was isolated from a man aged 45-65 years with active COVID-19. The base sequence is TGTGCCAGCAGCCTAAGCGGTGGAGGCGGGGGGGGCTACGAGCAGTACTTC. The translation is CASSLSGGGGGGYEQYF. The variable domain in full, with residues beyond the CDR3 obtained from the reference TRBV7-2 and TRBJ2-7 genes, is GAGVSQSPSNKVTEKGKDVELRCDPISGHTALYWYRQSLGQGLEFLIYFQGNSAPDKSGLPSDRFSAERTGGSVSTLTIQRTQQEDSAVYLCASSLSGGGGGGYEQYFGPGTRLTVT.